This TCR beta chain was sequenced in a study of regulatory T cells in long-lasting Graves disease. Across the whole study: Graves' patients with a new diagnosis had received antithyroid drugs under 3 months.

This CDR3 has 15 residues. Trimming took 0 bases from V and 7 from J; bases not matched to a gene: 5. Germline-derived CDR1 and CDR2 are SGHRS and YFSETQ. The time point is: newly diagnosed GD, antithyroid drugs for less than 3 months. RNA isolated from PBMCs was used to make the TCR library. Patient provenance is recorded as an endocrinology department in Xi'an, China. This clonotype was observed many times. CDR3-region Arm-PCR and iRepertoire HTBI primers produced the TCR beta libraries. TCRdb processed the multiplex PCR reads anew with MiXCR; each CDR3 protein has one entry. The sample records under 400,000 distinct CDR3 sequences, 16% being singletons. Another study also made use of these data, one on T cells in Graves' hyperthyroidism and ophthalmopathy. From that report: In validation, the model predicted ophthalmopathy. These predictions came a median 6.5 months before onset.

Source: peripheral blood mononuclear cells (PBMCs), taken at new diagnosis, from a patient treated with antithyroid drugs. The rearrangement links TRBV5-1 to TRBJ2-1, with 9 nucleotides matching TRBD2. The clonotype was recovered from a man aged 40-55 years with Graves disease. The DNA for the CDR3 is TGCGCCAGCAGCTTGGGGCGGGGGGGCTGGAATGAGCAGTTCTTC. Translating it yields CASSLGRGGWNEQFF.